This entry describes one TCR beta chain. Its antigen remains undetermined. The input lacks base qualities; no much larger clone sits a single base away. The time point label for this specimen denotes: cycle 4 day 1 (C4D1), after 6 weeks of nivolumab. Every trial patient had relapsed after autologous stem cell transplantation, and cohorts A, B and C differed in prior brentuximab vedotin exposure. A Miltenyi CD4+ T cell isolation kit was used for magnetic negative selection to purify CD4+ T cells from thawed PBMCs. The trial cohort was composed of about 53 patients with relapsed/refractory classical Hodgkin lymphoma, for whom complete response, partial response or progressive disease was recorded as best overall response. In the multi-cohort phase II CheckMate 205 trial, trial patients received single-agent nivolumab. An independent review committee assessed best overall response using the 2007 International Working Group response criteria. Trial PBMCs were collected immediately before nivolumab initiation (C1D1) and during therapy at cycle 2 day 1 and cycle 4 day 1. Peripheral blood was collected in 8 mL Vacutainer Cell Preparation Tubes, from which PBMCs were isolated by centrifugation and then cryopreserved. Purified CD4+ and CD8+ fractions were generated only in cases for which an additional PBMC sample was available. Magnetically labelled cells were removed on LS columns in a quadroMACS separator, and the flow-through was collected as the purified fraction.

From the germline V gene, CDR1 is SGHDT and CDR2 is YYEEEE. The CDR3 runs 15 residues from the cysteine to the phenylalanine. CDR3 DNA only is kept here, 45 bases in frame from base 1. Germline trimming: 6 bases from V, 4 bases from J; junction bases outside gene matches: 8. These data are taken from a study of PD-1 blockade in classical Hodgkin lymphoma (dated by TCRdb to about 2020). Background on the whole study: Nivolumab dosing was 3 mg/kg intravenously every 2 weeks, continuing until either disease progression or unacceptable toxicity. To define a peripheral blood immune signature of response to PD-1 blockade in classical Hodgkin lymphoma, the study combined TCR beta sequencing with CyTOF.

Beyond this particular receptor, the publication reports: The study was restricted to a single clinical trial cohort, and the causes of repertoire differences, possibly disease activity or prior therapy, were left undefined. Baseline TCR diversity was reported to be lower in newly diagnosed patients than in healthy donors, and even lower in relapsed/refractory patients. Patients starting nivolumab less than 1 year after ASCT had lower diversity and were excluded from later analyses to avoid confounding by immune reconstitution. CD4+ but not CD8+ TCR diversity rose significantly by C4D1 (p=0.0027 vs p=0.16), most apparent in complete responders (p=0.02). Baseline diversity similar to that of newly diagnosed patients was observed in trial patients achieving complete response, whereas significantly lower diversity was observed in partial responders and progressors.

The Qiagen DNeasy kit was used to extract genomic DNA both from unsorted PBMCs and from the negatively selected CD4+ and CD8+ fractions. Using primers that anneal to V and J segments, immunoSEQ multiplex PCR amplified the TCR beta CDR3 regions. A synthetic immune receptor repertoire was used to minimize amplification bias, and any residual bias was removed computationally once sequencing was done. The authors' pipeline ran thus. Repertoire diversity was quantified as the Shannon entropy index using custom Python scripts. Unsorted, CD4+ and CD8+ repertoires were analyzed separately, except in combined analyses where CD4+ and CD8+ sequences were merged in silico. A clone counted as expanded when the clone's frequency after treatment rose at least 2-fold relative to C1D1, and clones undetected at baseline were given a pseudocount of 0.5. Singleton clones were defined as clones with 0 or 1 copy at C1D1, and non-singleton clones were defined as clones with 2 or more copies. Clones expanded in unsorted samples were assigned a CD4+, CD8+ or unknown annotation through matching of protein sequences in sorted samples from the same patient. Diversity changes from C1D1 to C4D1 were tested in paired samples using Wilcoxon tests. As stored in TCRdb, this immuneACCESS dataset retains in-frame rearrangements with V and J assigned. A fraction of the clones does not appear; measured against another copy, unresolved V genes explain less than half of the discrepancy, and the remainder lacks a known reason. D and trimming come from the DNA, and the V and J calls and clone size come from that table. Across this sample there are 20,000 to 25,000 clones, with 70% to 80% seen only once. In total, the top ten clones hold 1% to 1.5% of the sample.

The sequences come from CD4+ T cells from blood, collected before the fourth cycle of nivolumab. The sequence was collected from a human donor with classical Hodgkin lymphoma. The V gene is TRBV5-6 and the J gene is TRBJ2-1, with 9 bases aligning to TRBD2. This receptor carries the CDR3 CASIRSGGAYNEQFF. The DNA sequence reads TGTGCCAGCATCCGTAGCGGGGGAGCGTACAATGAGCAGTTCTTC.